This section outlines one T cell receptor beta chain sequence together with its context. The repertoire was sequenced with immunoSEQ multiplex PCR; TCRdb's copy has only in-frame clones and lacks some. Altogether around 180,000 clones are present, about 84% being singletons, with the ten largest covering around 12%. Germline assignment: CDR1 LNHDA and CDR2 SQIVND (reference sequence). The V end was cut by 9 bases, the J end by 3 bases, with 17 bases between. The length of the CDR3 is 14 residues. Cohorts were determined from participant-reported clinical history. This specimen belongs to a study of blood T cell repertoires in COVID-19. Across the whole study: The study drew acute and convalescent COVID-19 samples from the United States, Italy and Spain.

Material: PBMCs or T cells enriched from blood (not recorded which). The chain is built from TRBV19 and TRBJ1-1, with TRBD1 as a possible D gene (5 bases). The clonotype originates from a man aged 50-59 years who had recovered from COVID-19. This CDR3 is CASGLGGQDTEAFF. DNA of the CDR3: TGTGCCAGCGGGCTCGGGGGTCAGGACACTGAAGCTTTCTTT.